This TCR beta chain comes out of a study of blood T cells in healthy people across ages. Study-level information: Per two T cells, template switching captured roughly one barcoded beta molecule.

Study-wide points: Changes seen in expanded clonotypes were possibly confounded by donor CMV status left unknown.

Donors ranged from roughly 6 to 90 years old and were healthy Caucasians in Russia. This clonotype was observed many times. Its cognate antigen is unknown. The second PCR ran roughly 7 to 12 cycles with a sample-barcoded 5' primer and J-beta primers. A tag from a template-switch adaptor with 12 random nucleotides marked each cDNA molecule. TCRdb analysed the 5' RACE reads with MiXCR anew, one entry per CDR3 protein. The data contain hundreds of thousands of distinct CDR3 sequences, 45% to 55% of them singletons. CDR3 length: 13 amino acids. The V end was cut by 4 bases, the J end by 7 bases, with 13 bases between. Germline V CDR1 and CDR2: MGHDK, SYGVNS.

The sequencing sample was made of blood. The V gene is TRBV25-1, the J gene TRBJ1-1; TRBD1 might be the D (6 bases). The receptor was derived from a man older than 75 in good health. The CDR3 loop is CASSVQGLSEAFF. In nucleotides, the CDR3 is TGTGCCAGCAGTGTACAGGGATTGAGTGAAGCTTTCTTT.